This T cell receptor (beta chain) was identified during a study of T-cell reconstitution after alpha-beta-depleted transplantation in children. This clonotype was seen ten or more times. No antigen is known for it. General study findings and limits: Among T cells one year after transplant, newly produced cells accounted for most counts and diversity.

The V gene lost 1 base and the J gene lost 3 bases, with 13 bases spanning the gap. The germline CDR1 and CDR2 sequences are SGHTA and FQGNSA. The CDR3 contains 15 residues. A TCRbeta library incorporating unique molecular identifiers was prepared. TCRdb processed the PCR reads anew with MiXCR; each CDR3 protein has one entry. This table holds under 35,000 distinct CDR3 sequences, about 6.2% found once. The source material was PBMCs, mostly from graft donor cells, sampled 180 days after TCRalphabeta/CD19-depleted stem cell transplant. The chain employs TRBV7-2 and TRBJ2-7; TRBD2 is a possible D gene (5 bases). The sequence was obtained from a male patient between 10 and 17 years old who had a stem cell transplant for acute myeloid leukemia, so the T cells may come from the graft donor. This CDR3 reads CASSLGRGRNYEQYF. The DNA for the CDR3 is TGTGCCAGCAGCTTAGGTCGGGGTAGAAACTACGAGCAGTACTTC.